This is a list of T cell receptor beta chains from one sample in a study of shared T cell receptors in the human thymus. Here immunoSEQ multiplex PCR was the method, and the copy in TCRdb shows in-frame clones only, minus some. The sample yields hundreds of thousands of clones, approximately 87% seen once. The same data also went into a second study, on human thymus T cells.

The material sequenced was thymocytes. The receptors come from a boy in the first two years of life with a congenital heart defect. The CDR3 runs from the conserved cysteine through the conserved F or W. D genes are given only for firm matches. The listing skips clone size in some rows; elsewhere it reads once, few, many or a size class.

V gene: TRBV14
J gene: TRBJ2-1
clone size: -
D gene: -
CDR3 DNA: TGTGCCAGCAGCCAAGGCTCCGGGGGCAATGAGCAGTTCTTC
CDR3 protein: CASSQGSGGNEQFF

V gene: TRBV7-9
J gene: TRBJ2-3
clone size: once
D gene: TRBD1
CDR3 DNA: TGTGCCAGCAGCTTTGGTCCGGGACAGGGGTTAGATACGCAGTATTTT
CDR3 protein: CASSFGPGQGLDTQYF

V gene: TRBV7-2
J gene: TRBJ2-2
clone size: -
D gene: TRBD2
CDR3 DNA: TGTGCCAGCAGAGGCGGACTAGAGAACACCGGGGAGCTGTTTTTT
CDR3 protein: CASRGGLENTGELFF

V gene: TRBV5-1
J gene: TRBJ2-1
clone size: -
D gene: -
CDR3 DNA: TGCGCCAGCGTAAGGCAGGGCTACAATGAGCAGTTCTTC
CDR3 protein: CASVRQGYNEQFF

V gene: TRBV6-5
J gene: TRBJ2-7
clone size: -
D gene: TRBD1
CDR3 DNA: TGTGCCAGCAGTTACTCTAGGGACAGTGACTACGAGCAGTACTTC
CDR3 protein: CASSYSRDSDYEQYF

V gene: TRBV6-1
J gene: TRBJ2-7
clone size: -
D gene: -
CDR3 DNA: TGTGCCAGCGAGGAGGACGAGCAGTACTTC
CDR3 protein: CASEEDEQYF

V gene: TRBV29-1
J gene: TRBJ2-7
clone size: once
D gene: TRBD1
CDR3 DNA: TGCAGCGCCCGACAGGGGGAGCAGTACTTC
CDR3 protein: CSARQGEQYF

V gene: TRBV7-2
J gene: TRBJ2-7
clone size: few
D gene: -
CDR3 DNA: TGTGCCAGCAGCCCGACGGCAGGGGATCCCTACGAGCAGTACTTC
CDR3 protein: CASSPTAGDPYEQYF

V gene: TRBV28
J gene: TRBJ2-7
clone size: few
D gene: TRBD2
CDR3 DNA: TGTGCCAGCAGTTTGGTAGCGGGAGAGACCTACGAGCAGTACTTC
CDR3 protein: CASSLVAGETYEQYF

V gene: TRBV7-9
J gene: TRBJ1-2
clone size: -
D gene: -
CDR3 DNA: TGTGCCAGCAGCTTAGGTGCCAGGGCCGAAGCTAACTATGGCTACACCTTC
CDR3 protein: CASSLGARAEANYGYTF

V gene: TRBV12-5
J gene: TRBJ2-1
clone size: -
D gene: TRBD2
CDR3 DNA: TGTGCTAGTGGTTTGCCAATAGCGGGGAATGAGCAGTTCTTC
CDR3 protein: CASGLPIAGNEQFF

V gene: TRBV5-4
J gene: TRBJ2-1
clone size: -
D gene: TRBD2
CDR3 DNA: TGTGCCAGCAGCTTGGTCGGGGGTCGGGAGGTCTACAATGAGCAGTTCTTC
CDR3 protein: CASSLVGGREVYNEQFF

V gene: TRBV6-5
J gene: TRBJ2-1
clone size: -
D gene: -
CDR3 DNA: TGTGCCAGCAGTTACCGGGGTTCCTACAATGAGCAGTTCTTC
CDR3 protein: CASSYRGSYNEQFF

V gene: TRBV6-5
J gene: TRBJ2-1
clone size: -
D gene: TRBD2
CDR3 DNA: TGTGCCAGCAGCTCCGGGACTAGCGCTTACAATGAGCAGTTCTTC
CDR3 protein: CASSSGTSAYNEQFF

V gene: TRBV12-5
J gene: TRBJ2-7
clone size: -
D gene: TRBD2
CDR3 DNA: TGTGCTAGTGGTTTGGTAACTAGCGGAGGTGTCTTCAACGAGCAGTACTTC
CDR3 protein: CASGLVTSGGVFNEQYF

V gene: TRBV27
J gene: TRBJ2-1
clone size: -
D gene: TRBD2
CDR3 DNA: TGTGCCAGCAGTTTATCGGTGACTAGCGGGAGGAGGGATGAGCAGTTCTTC
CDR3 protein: CASSLSVTSGRRDEQFF

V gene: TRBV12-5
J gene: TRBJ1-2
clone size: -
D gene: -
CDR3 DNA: TGTGCTAGTGGACCCCTTTCACTTAACTATGGCTACACCTTC
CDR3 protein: CASGPLSLNYGYTF

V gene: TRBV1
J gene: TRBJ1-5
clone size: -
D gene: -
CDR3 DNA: TGCACCAGCAGGGAGGGTTGGACCCAGCATTTT
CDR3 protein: CTSREGWTQHF

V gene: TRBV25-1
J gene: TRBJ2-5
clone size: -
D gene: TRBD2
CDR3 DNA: TGTGCCAGCAGTCATAGCGGGAGAGGGAAAGAGACCCAGTACTTC
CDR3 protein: CASSHSGRGKETQYF

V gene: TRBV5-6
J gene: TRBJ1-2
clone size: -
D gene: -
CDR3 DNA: TGTGCCAGCAGCCTAGGCCTCGTCAGGGTCCTGCTCGGCTATGGCTACACCTTC
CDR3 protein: CASSLGLVRVLLGYGYTF

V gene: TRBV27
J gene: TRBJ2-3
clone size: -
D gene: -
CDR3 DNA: TGTGCCAGCAGTTCAAAGCGGGTTGGCGCAGATACGCAGTATTTT
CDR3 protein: CASSSKRVGADTQYF

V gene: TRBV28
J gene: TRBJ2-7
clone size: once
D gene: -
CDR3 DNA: TGTGCCAGCAGGTCTCCGGGACTCTGCTCCTACGAGCAGTACTTC
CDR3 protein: CASRSPGLCSYEQYF

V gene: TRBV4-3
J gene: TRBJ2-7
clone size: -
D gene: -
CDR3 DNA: TGCGCCAGCAGCCAAGAGAGGCAGGGTAGCTCCTACGAGCAGTACTTC
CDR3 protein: CASSQERQGSSYEQYF

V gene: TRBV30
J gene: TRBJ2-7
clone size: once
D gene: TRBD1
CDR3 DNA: TGTGCCTGGAGCGCCGAAGGGGGCTGCTACGAGCAGTACTTC
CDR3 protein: CAWSAEGGCYEQYF

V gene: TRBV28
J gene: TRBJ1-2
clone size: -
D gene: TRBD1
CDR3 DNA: TGTGCCAGCAGTTCCGGACAGGGGGCTTGGTATGGCTACACCTTC
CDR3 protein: CASSSGQGAWYGYTF

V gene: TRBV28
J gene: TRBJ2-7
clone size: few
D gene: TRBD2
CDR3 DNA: TGTGCCAGCAGTTTAGGACTAGCGGGTTCCTACGAGCAGTACTTC
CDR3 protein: CASSLGLAGSYEQYF

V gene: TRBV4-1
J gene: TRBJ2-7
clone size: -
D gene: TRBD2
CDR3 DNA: TGCGCCAGCAGCCAAGATAGCATGCTAGCGGGAGGGCCTGGAGAGCAGTACTTC
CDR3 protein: CASSQDSMLAGGPGEQYF

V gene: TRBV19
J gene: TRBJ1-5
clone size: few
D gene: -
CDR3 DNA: TGTGCCAGTACCTCTCCTAGAGGAAGGTCCAAGCCCCAGCATTTT
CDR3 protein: CASTSPRGRSKPQHF

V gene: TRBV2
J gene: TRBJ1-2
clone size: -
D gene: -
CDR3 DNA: TGTGCCAGCAGTGAAGGTCCGACACTCTATGGCTACACCTTC
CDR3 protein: CASSEGPTLYGYTF

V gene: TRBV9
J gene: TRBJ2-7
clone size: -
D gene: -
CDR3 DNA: TGTGCCAGACCATCCTGGCCAAGAGAGCAGTACTTC
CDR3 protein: CARPSWPREQYF

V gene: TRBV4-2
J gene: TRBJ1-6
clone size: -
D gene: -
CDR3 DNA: TGTGCCAGCAGCCAAGATAGCGGGAGCTCCTATAATTCACCCCTCCACTTT
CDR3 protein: CASSQDSGSSYNSPLHF

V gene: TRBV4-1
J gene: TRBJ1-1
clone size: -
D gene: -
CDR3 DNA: TGCGCCAGCAGTCAGGGTTCCCCTGAAGCTTTCTTT
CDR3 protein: CASSQGSPEAFF

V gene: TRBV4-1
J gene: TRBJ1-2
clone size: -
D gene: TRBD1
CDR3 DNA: TGCGCCAGCAGCCCAGCCGGGACAGCAAACTATGGCTACACCTTC
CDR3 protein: CASSPAGTANYGYTF

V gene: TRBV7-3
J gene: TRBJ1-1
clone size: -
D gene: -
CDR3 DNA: TGTGCCAGCAGCTTACAGGGGAGAGGTGAAGCTTTCTTT
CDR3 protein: CASSLQGRGEAFF

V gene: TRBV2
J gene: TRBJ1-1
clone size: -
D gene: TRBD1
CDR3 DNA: TGTGCCAGCACCAAGATTCCCCCCCGGACAGGGCCAGGGCACGCTTTCTTT
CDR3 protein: CASTKIPPRTGPGHAFF

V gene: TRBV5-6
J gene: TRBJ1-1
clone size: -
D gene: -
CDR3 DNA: TGTGCCAGCAGCCGTGTTAACACTGAAGCTTTCTTT
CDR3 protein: CASSRVNTEAFF

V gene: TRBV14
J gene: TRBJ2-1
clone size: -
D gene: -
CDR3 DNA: TGTGCCAGCAGCCAAGAACCTAGCGCAGAAGAAAGCTCCTACAATGAGCAGTTCTTC
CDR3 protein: CASSQEPSAEESSYNEQFF

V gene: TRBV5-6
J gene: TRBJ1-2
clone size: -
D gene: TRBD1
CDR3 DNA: TGTGCCAGCAGCTTGGGGACAGGGGGCGACGGCTACACCTTC
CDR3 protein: CASSLGTGGDGYTF

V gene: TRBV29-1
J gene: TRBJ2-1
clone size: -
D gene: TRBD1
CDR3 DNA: TGCAGCGTCTATTCTAGTCGCAGGGGGCGTTACAATGAGCAGTTCTTC
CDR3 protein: CSVYSSRRGRYNEQFF

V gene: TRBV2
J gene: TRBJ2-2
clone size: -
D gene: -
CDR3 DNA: TGTGCCACTGCAGGATTAGCGACAACGAACACCGGGGAGCTGTTTTTT
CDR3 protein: CATAGLATTNTGELFF

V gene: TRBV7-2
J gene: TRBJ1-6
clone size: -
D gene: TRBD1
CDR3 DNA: TGTGCCAGCAGCCCACGGACAGGGACCTTTAATTCACCCCTCCACTTT
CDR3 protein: CASSPRTGTFNSPLHF

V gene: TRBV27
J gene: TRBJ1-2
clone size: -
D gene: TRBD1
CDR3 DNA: TGTGCCAGCAGTTCCCGAGGGTTTACGGGACAGGGGGGTGACTATGGCTACACCTTC
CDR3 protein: CASSSRGFTGQGGDYGYTF

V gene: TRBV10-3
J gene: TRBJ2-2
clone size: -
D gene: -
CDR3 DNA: TGTGCCATCAGTCCTCTAAACCGAGATCAGGGGTTAGAAGCCGGGGAGCTGTTTTTT
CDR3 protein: CAISPLNRDQGLEAGELFF

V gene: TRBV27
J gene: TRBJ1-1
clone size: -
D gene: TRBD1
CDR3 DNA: TGTGCCAGCAGTGAAACAGGGGGCGAGAGCACTGAAGCTTTCTTT
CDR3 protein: CASSETGGESTEAFF

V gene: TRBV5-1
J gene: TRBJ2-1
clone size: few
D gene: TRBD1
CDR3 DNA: TGCGCCAGCAGCTTTTGGCCGGACAGGGGAGGCTCTACCTACAATGAGCAGTTCTTC
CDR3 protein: CASSFWPDRGGSTYNEQFF

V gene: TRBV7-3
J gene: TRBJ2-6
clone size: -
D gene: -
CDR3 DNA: TGTGCCAGCAGCTTTGAGGACAATCACTCTGGGGCCAACGTCCTGACTTTC
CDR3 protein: CASSFEDNHSGANVLTF

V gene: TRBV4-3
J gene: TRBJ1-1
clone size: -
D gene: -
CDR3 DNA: TGCGCCAGCAGCCATATACAAGAGAACACTGAAGCTTTCTTT
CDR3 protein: CASSHIQENTEAFF

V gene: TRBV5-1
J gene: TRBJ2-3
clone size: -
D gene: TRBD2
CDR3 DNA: TGCGCCAGCAGCTTGGACACTAGGACTAGGAGGACAGATACGCAGTATTTT
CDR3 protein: CASSLDTRTRRTDTQYF

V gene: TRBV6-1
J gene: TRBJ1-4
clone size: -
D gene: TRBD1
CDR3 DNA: TGTGCCAGCAGAATCAGGGGGCTGGAGGAAAAACTGTTTTTT
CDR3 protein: CASRIRGLEEKLFF

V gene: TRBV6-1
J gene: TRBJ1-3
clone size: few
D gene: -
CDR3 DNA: TGTGCCAGCAGTGAAGGGGAGGCTGGAAACACCATATATTTT
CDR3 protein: CASSEGEAGNTIYF

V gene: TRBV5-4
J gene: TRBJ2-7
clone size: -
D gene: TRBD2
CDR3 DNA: TGTGCCAGCAGCCCTGGGGGGGTAGCGGGAGGACCGTACGAGCAGTACTTC
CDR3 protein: CASSPGGVAGGPYEQYF

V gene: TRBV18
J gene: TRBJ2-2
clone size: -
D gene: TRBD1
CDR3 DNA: TGTGCCAGCTCCCCCGGGACAGCCCTCAGGACGACGAACACCGGGGAGCTGTTTTTT
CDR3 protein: CASSPGTALRTTNTGELFF

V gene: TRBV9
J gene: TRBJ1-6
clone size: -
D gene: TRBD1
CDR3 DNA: TGTGCCAGCAGCGCCGGGACAGGGAATTCACCCCTCCACTTT
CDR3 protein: CASSAGTGNSPLHF